Each of the 20 T cell receptor beta chains below was sequenced from the same sample in a study of beta chain features in type 1 diabetes. Sequencing targeted expressed TCRB transcripts, as all isolated RNA had been reverse transcribed. Profiling relied on immunoSEQ multiplex PCR, and the TCRdb table lists in-frame clones only, not all of them. The sample holds roughly 150,000 clones, about 9.1% seen once. Sequencing used central memory CD4+ T cells from blood. The receptors come from a woman in her late teens or twenties in good health.

This clone was detected a few times. The V and J genes are TRBV30 and TRBJ2-7, with a weak D call TRBD1 (6 bases). Looked up from germline, CDR1 is GTSNPN and CDR2 is SVGIG (reference sequence). V gave up 2 bases and J gave up 6 bases, with 11 bases separating them. The CDR3 is 12 amino acids. This CDR3 is CAWSSTGLEQYF. CDR3 coding DNA: TGTGCCTGGAGTTCTACAGGGCTCGAGCAGTACTTC.

V gene TRBV18 combines with J gene TRBJ1-1, with 12 positions matching TRBD1. This CDR3 region has 13 residues. V lost 5 bases and J lost 8; bases outside the gene matches: 3. Per germline, CDR1 KGHSH and CDR2 LQKENI. The DNA for the CDR3 is TGTGCCAGCTCAGCCGGGACAGGGGGCGAAGCTTTCTTT. Translating it yields CASSAGTGGEAFF. The variable domain in full, with the rest retrieved from reference TRBV18 and TRBJ1-1, is NAGVMQNPRHLVRRRGQEARLRCSPMKGHSHVYWYRQLPEEGLKFMVYLQKENIIDESGMPKERFSAEFPKEGPSILRIQQVVRGDSAAYFCASSAGTGGEAFFGQGTRLTVV.

The chain joins TRBV9 to TRBJ1-3; no firm D call. V lost 4 bases and J 3 bases, leaving 8 bases between the germline ends. The CDR3 is 13 residues long. CDR1 is SGDLS, CDR2 YYNGEE, per germline. The CDR3 bases are TGTGCCAGCAGCCTCTCGGGTGGAAACACCATATATTTT. It codes for CASSLSGGNTIYF.

This clone was observed a few times. The same CDR3 also results from other DNA sequences found in this sample. The V gene is TRBV5-1, the J gene TRBJ1-1; perhaps TRBD1 as D (6 bases). The V gene's germline CDR1 is SGHRS and CDR2 YFSETQ. Trimming stripped 2 bases from V and 1 base from J, with 6 bases between. The CDR3 loop spans 13 amino acids. CDR3 nucleotide sequence: TGCGCCAGCAGCTTACAGGGGAACACTGAAGCTTTCTTT. Translation gives CASSLQGNTEAFF.

The J gene is TRBJ2-5, the V gene TRBV2; tentative D call: TRBD1 (6 bases). Germline CDR1 is SNHLY and CDR2 is FYNNEI. This CDR3 has 14 amino acids. V lost 3 bases and J lost 3, with 11 bases in between. The CDR3 nucleotides read TGTGCCAGCAGTGACGGCGCAGGGGAAGAGACCCAGTACTTC. Translating gives CASSDGAGEETQYF.

The V and J genes are TRBV11-2 and TRBJ2-5; 11 bases agree with TRBD2. Trimming removed 5 bases from V and 5 bases from J; junction bases left unmatched: 4. Germline V gene data show CDR1 as SGHAT and CDR2 as FQNNGV. This CDR3 contains 14 residues. The CDR3 reads CASSGTSGGETQYF. The CDR3 DNA reads as TGTGCCAGCAGCGGTACTAGCGGGGGCGAGACCCAGTACTTC. The whole variable domain, remainder taken from reference TRBV11-2 and TRBJ2-5, is EAGVAQSPRYKIIEKRQSVAFWCNPISGHATLYWYQQILGQGPKLLIQFQNNGVVDDSQLPKDRFSAERLKGVDSTLKIQPAKLEDSAVYLCASSGTSGGETQYFGPGTRLLVL.

This chain links TRBV18 with TRBJ1-5; D is ambiguous. In germline, CDR1 is KGHSH, CDR2 LQKENI. The CDR3 is 14 amino acids. The V end lost 4 bases, the J end lost 5 bases, and 12 bases lay between the germline ends. The CDR3 sequence: CASSRNREDQPQHF. CDR3 nucleotides: TGTGCCAGCTCACGTAATCGAGAGGATCAGCCCCAGCATTTT.

This clone was counted only a few times. The J gene is TRBJ2-1, the V gene TRBV7-8; no clear D gene. Per the germline V gene, CDR1 is SGHVS and CDR2 is FQNEAQ. With 6 bases removed from V and 5 bases from J, the gap between germline ends came to 8 bases. The CDR3 runs 12 residues. CDR3 DNA sequence: TGTGCCAGCAGTCCCCTCCACAATGAGCAGTTCTTC. This codes for CASSPLHNEQFF.

The chain has TRBV6-6 and TRBJ2-3; 8 bases agree with TRBD2. The V segment lost 8 bases and the J segment 0 bases; nucleotides outside the gene matches: 10. This CDR3 has 16 amino acids. The germline CDR1 and CDR2 sequences are MNHNY and SVGAGI (reference sequence). The CDR3 region has the DNA TGTGCCAGCGCCCTTTACGGGGGGGCTAGCACAGATACGCAGTATTTT. This translates into CASALYGGASTDTQYF.

Only a few counts were recorded for this clone. This rearrangement joins TRBV7-2 to TRBJ2-7; TRBD1 agrees at 7 bases. Germline CDR1 reads SGHTA; CDR2 reads FQGNSA. Trimming took 4 bases from V and 1 from J; bases not matched to a gene: 4. The CDR3 is 14 amino acids. The CDR3 is CASSSYRGSYEQYF. Written as DNA, the CDR3 is TGTGCCAGCAGCTCTTACAGGGGATCCTACGAGCAGTACTTC.

The sample holds a few counts of this clone. The chain links TRBV25-1 to TRBJ2-1; D might be TRBD2 (5 bases). Germline V gives CDR1 MGHDK, CDR2 SYGVNS. V dropped 3 bases and J dropped 0 bases, with 9 bases sitting between them. This CDR3 comprises 15 residues. Written as DNA, the CDR3 is TGTGCCAGCAGTGAGAGGGTAAGCTCCTACAATGAGCAGTTCTTC. Residues: CASSERVSSYNEQFF.

This clone was seen a handful of times. The chain links TRBV9 to TRBJ2-5; 7 nucleotides agree with TRBD1. Per the germline V gene, CDR1 is SGDLS and CDR2 is YYNGEE. The trim removed 3 bases at V and 5 bases at J, leaving 7 bases unmatched. The CDR3 runs to 14 residues. This chain's CDR3 is CASSGGQPGETQYF. DNA for the CDR3: TGTGCCAGCAGCGGGGGACAGCCGGGGGAGACCCAGTACTTC. Based on the CDR3 plus reference TRBV9 and TRBJ2-5, the full variable domain is DSGVTQTPKHLITATGQRVTLRCSPRSGDLSVYWYQQSLDQGLQFLIQYYNGEERAKGNILERFSAQQFPDLHSELNLSSLELGDSALYFCASSGGQPGETQYFGPGTRLLVL.

V and J are TRBV5-1 and TRBJ2-5; 7 nucleotides align to TRBD2. The junction had 2 bases not matched to a gene; V was cut back by 0 bases and J by 3 bases. Germline values: CDR1 SGHRS, CDR2 YFSETQ. There are 14 residues in the CDR3. The DNA for the CDR3 is TGCGCCAGCAGCTTGGCCGCGGGGGAAGAGACCCAGTACTTC. Translating gives CASSLAAGEETQYF.

The chain has TRBV4-1 and TRBJ1-6; the match to TRBD1 covers 11 bases. The CDR3 runs to 16 residues. Germline values: CDR1 MGHRA, CDR2 YSYEKL. The ends lost 4 bases at V and 10 bases at J; junction bases unmatched: 9. As DNA, the CDR3 is TGCGCCAGCAGCCGAACTCCGGGACAGGGGGGCTCACCCCTCCACTTT. This translates into CASSRTPGQGGSPLHF.

This clone was observed a few times. This chain joins TRBV5-4 and TRBJ2-5; 11 bases line up with TRBD2. Germline V gene data show CDR1 as SGHNT and CDR2 as YYREEE (reference sequence). V gave up 0 bases and J gave up 3 bases; unmatched junction bases: 4. The CDR3 has 16 amino acids. In DNA, the CDR3 is TGTGCCAGCAGCTTGGGTCTAGCGGGGGGCAAAGAGACCCAGTACTTC. It specifies CASSLGLAGGKETQYF.

The chain couples TRBV5-6 to TRBJ2-3; 12 bases are shared with TRBD2. This CDR3 comprises 15 residues. Germline loops: CDR1 SGHDT, CDR2 YYEEEE. The junction had 5 bases not matched to a gene; V was cut back by 7 bases and J by 2 bases. Here the CDR3 reads CASVRLAGDTDTQYF. The CDR3 DNA follows: TGTGCCAGCGTCAGACTAGCGGGAGACACAGATACGCAGTATTTT. The full variable domain, completed using reference TRBV5-6 and TRBJ2-3, is DAGVTQSPTHLIKTRGQQVTLRCSPKSGHDTVSWYQQALGQGPQFIFQYYEEEERQRGNFPDRFSGHQFPNYSSELNVNALLLGDSALYLCASVRLAGDTDTQYFGPGTRLTVL.

The chain employs TRBV9 and TRBJ2-6; D perhaps matches TRBD1 (5 bases). Trimming cost V 0 bases and J 4 bases, with 11 bases left between them. The CDR3 runs to 16 residues. Germline V gene data show CDR1 as SGDLS and CDR2 as YYNGEE. The CDR3 loop is CASSVERRAGANVLTF. The CDR3 coding sequence is TGTGCCAGCAGCGTAGAACGCAGGGCCGGGGCCAACGTCCTGACTTTC.

This clone appeared a few times. The CDR3, as DNA: TGTGCCAGCAGTTCCCAGCTCCAGGGGGCGGCTTCCTACGAGCAGTACTTC. This translates into CASSSQLQGAASYEQYF. The rearrangement joins TRBV11-2 to TRBJ2-7; 8 positions agree with TRBD1. The CDR3 loop spans 17 amino acids. Germline V gene sequence: CDR1 SGHAT, CDR2 FQNNGV. V lost 6 bases and J lost 1; bases outside the gene matches: 14.

The CDR3 DNA follows: TGCGCCAGCAGCAGGGACAGTAGTGAGACCCAGTACTTC. Protein: CASSRDSSETQYF. The V gene is TRBV4-1, the J gene TRBJ2-5; 7 bases fit TRBD1. Per germline, CDR1 MGHRA and CDR2 YSYEKL. The ends lost 5 bases at V and 5 bases at J; junction bases unmatched: 5. CDR3 size: 13 residues.

This clone came up a few times. V is TRBV19 and J is TRBJ1-2; a possible D gene is TRBD1 (5 bases). The germline CDR1 and CDR2 sequences are LNHDA and SQIVND (reference sequence). Trimming removed 4 bases from V and 4 bases from J, with 16 bases in between. This CDR3 has 15 amino acids. The CDR3 DNA follows: TGTGCCAGTAGTACCGACGGGACGGGAGCCTATGGCTACACCTTC. This translates into CASSTDGTGAYGYTF. The full variable domain, rest sourced from reference TRBV19 and TRBJ1-2, is DGGITQSPKYLFRKEGQNVTLSCEQNLNHDAMYWYRQDPGQGLRLIYYSQIVNDFQKGDIAEGYSVSREKKESFPLTVTSAQKNPTAFYLCASSTDGTGAYGYTFGSGTRLTVV.